The T cell receptor (beta chain) under discussion was sequenced for a study of beta chain features in type 1 diabetes. Study information: Taken together, all samples contributed around 100 million examined sorted cells. Findings and caveats of the study: A PCR bias possibly favoring shorter templates would apply equally to patients and controls. Individuals with type 1 diabetes displayed fewer insertions and more deletions at VDJ junctions.

Germline CDR1 is MNHNY and CDR2 is SVGAGI (reference sequence). Trimming removed 6 bases at V and 5 bases at J, with 17 bases between. The CDR3 sequence is 14 residues long. Details on this clone: Its target is not known.

The investigators reverse transcribed all of the isolated RNA, so they sequenced expressed TCRB transcripts. Only in-frame clones appear in the TCRdb table, and some are missing; sequencing was by immunoSEQ multiplex PCR. The profile covers 330,000 or so clones, with roughly 21% appearing a single time and 0.044% taken by the ten largest. The sequencing input was naive CD4+ T cells from blood. The receptor was derived from a woman younger than 35 in good health. The genes are TRBV6-6 and TRBJ2-7, with a possible D match to TRBD1 (5 bases). The CDR3 reads CASSQPLTVDEQYF. The DNA of the CDR3 is TGTGCCAGCAGCCAACCCTTGACAGTAGACGAGCAGTACTTC.